This TCR beta chain was recovered during a study of beta chain features in type 1 diabetes. As for this clone: Its cognate antigen is unknown. The junction departs from germline at one end; a sequencing error may be responsible.

The study reverse transcribed the entire isolated RNA, so it sequenced expressed TCRB transcripts. Profiled with immunoSEQ multiplex PCR; TCRdb holds only in-frame clones, not every one. The sample has more than 250,000 clones, about 23% seen once; the top ten hold 0.012%. CDR3 length equals 13 residues. Germline assignment: CDR1 SGHTA and CDR2 FQGTGA. Findings and limits, study-wide: Whatever favoring of shorter templates PCR might show would apply equally to patients and controls. All four CD4+ subsets of Type 1 diabetes patients contained TCRB CDR3s that were moderately but significantly shorter. Lower insertion and higher deletion counts appeared at VDJ junctions in type 1 diabetes patients.

The V call is TRBV7-3, the J call TRBJ2-1; 10 bases match TRBD1. Sequenced: naive CD4+ T cells from blood. This clonotype was obtained from a woman in her 30s with type 1 diabetes. CDR3 residues: CASSLGQGGTLLF. The CDR3 DNA follows: TGTGCCAGCAGCTTAGGACAGGGGGGGACCTTACTCTTC. Filled out from reference TRBV7-3 and TRBJ2-1, the complete variable domain reads GAGVSQTPSNKVTEKGKYVELRCDPISGHTALYWYRQSLGQGPEFLIYFQGTGAADDSGLPNDRFFAVRPEGSVSTLKIQRTERGDSAVYLCASSLGQGGTLLFGPGTRLTVL.